This T cell receptor (beta chain) came from a study of blood T cell repertoires in COVID-19. V lost 7 bases and J lost 8, with 15 bases in between. Germline V CDR1 and CDR2: SNHLY, FYNNEI. The CDR3 totals 13 residues. Assay used: immunoSEQ multiplex PCR; TCRdb lists only in-frame clones, some missing. This table has fewer than 130,000 clones, about 75% appearing once. V and J are TRBV2 and TRBJ1-3; the D is unclear. This sequence was found in a man at least 80 years old with acute or convalescent COVID-19. The sample was peripheral blood. CDR3 nucleotides: TGTGCCAGCAAGGCCGGGTTTTCGGACACCATATATTTT. Residues: CASKAGFSDTIYF. Full variable domain (missing parts from reference TRBV2 and TRBJ1-3): EPEVTQTPSHQVTQMGQEVILRCVPISNHLYFYWYRQILGQKVEFLVSFYNNEISEKSEIFDDQFSVERPDGSNFTLKIRSTKLEDSAMYFCASKAGFSDTIYFGEGSWLTVV.